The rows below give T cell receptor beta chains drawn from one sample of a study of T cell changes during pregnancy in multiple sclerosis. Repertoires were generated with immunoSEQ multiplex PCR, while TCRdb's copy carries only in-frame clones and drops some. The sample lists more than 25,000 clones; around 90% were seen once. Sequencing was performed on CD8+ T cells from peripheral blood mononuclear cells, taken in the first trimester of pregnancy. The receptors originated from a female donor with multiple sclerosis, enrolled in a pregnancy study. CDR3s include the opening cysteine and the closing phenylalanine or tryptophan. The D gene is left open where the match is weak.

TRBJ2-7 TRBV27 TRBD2 CASSRSGGENYEQYF
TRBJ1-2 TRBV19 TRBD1 CASSTQGQGIDGYTF
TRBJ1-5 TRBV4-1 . CASSQEAGANQPQHF
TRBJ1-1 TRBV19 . CASSMRLMNTEAFF
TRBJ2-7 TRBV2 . CASSPTTHAASYEQYF
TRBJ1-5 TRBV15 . CATRNRGNQPQHF
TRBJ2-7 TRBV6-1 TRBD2 CASSDGGSVSYEQYF
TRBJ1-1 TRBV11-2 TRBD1 CASSHRTGEAFF
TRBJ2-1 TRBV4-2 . CASSQDLSGSSYNEQFF
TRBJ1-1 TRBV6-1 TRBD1 CASSDGTGDVTEAFF
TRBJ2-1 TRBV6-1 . CASSLTGEAYNEQFF
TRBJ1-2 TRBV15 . CATSGAPRGPYGYTF
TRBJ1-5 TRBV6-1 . CATEDGGSSYQPQHF
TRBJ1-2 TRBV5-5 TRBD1 CASSYQQGAGYGYTF
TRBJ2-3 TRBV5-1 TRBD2 CASTNNAKTGTSGEGSTDTQYF
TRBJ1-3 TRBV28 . CASSTIPSGNTIYF
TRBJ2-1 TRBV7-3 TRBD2 CASSLFPAGGTYNEQFF
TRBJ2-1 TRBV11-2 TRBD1 CASSLDWTGYNEQFF
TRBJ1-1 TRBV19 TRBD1 CASSIGTGVTEAFF
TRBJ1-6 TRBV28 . CASSLTVQATPLHF
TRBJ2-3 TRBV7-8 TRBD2 CVGQRDTTDTQYF
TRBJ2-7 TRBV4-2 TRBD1 CASSQELGQGVYEQYF
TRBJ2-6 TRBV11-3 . CASTASGGANVLTF
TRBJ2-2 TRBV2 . CASRTGTGELFF
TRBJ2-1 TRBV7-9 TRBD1 CASSADRAEYNEQFF
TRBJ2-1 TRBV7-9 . CASSLALGDNEQFF
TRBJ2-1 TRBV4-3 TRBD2 CASSQALAGGSYNEQFF
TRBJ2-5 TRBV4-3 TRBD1 CASSRGQGLKETQYF
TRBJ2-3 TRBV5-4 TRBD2 CASSESGQAGGPEYF
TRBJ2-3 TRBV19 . CASSIDSTDTQYF